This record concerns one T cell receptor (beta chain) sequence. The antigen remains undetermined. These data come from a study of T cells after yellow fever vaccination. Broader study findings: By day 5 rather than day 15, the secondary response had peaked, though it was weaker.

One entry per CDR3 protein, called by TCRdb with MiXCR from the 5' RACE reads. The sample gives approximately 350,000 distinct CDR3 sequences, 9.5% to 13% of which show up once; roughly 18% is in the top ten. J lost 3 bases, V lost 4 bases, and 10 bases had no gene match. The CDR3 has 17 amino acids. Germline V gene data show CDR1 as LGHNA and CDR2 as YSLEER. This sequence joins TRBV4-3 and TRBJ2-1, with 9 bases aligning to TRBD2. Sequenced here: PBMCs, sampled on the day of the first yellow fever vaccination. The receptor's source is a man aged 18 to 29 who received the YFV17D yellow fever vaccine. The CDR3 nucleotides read TGCGCCAGCAGCCGGGGGCGGCAGCGGGGGGTCTACAATGAGCAGTTCTTC. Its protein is CASSRGRQRGVYNEQFF.